One and the same sample provided the 18 T cell receptor beta chains below, sequenced in a study of beta chain features in type 1 diabetes. General study points: Moderate yet significant TCRB CDR3 shortening was seen in Type 1 diabetes patients in all four CD4+ subsets.

Reverse transcription of all isolated RNA meant that expressed TCRB transcripts were sequenced. TCRdb's copy holds only in-frame clones and misses some; the assay was immunoSEQ multiplex PCR. The top ten hold more than 0.015% of the sample, which has a few hundred thousand clones, more than 13% seen once. The antigens of these receptors remain unknown. The sample taken for sequencing was naive CD4+ T cells from blood. Receptors originate from a man aged 25-45 years with type 1 diabetes.

The chain couples TRBV30 to TRBJ2-5; no definite D call. The end of the DNA is better explained by TRBJ2-7, so the J call may be wrong. CDR1 and CDR2 from the germline V gene are GTSNPN and SVGIG (reference sequence). The CDR3 contains 12 residues. CDR3 sequence reads: CAWSVQLYEQYF. The CDR3 region has the DNA TGTGCCTGGAGTGTTCAACTTTACGAGCAGTACTTC.

J is TRBJ1-4 and V is TRBV5-4, with 7 bases lining up with TRBD1. Germline CDR1 SGHNT, CDR2 YYREEE (reference sequence). V lost 4 bases, J lost 0 bases, and 6 bases stayed unmatched. This CDR3 comprises 16 residues. In DNA, the CDR3 is TGTGCCAGCAGCCCGGGACAGCCGTCAACTAATGAAAAACTGTTTTTT. It translates to CASSPGQPSTNEKLFF.

CDR3 in amino acids: CASSQVGGRAGANVLTF. For the CDR3, the DNA is TGTGCCAGCAGCCAAGTGGGGGGTCGAGCTGGGGCCAACGTCCTGACTTTC. The V and J genes are TRBV4-2 and TRBJ2-6, with D possibly matching TRBD2 (6 bases). This CDR3 comprises 17 residues. The V gene's germline CDR1 is LGHNA and CDR2 YNFKEQ. Trimming shortened V by 1 base and J by 2 bases, and 12 bases separated the two germline ends.

Only a few counts were recorded for this clone. The chain links TRBV4-3 to TRBJ2-7; maybe TRBD1 (6 bases). The CDR3 runs to 19 residues. Trimming removed 4 bases at V and 1 base at J, with 26 bases between. Germline V gene data show CDR1 as LGHNA and CDR2 as YSLEER. The CDR3 DNA is TGCGCCAGCAGCCCATCCGGCAGGGGCAGGGCGACAGGTTCCTACGAGCAGTACTTC. Translation: CASSPSGRGRATGSYEQYF.

In its sample, this clone was seen a few times. V usage is TRBV5-6 and J usage is TRBJ2-3; D possibly corresponds to TRBD1 (6 bases). Trimming removed 4 bases at V and 6 bases at J, with 21 bases between. Germline assignment: CDR1 SGHDT and CDR2 YYEEEE. CDR3 length equals 16 residues. DNA for the CDR3: TGTGCCAGCAGCCGCCTCCGGGACACAGGGAAGGATACGCAGTATTTT. It codes for CASSRLRDTGKDTQYF.

The chain links TRBV5-4 to TRBJ2-7, with a weak D call TRBD1 (5 bases). There are 14 residues in the CDR3. Germline V lookup: CDR1 SGHNT, CDR2 YYREEE (reference sequence). The V gene lost 0 bases and the J gene lost 4 bases, with 11 bases spanning the gap. As DNA, the CDR3 is TGTGCCAGCAGCTTGGGTGACAGATCTTACGAGCAGTACTTC. This gives the protein CASSLGDRSYEQYF.

This clone was detected once. The chain joins TRBV30 to TRBJ2-1; 7 bases align to TRBD1. This CDR3 spans 14 amino acids. The trim removed 2 bases at V and 7 bases at J, leaving 8 bases unmatched. Germline CDR1 is GTSNPN and CDR2 is SVGIG (reference sequence). The CDR3 loop reads CAWSRDSQGNEQFF. The CDR3 DNA is TGTGCCTGGAGTAGGGACAGCCAAGGGAATGAGCAGTTCTTC.

The chain has TRBV5-6 and TRBJ2-7, with TRBD1 as a possible D gene (5 bases). The V gene lost 4 bases and the J gene lost 0 bases, with 14 bases spanning the gap. CDR3 length: 15 residues. CDR1 SGHDT and CDR2 YYEEEE come from the germline V gene. CDR3 sequence (DNA): TGTGCCAGCAGCATCAGGGAAGGAAGCTCCTACGAGCAGTACTTC. Translation gives CASSIREGSSYEQYF. The full variable domain, its missing parts supplied by reference TRBV5-6 and TRBJ2-7, is DAGVTQSPTHLIKTRGQQVTLRCSPKSGHDTVSWYQQALGQGPQFIFQYYEEEERQRGNFPDRFSGHQFPNYSSELNVNALLLGDSALYLCASSIREGSSYEQYFGPGTRLTVT.

The chain couples TRBV9 to TRBJ2-1; a weak D match, TRBD1 (7 bases). The CDR3 has 16 amino acids. The ends were cut back, 3 bases at V and 0 bases at J, with 13 bases in the middle. In germline, CDR1 is SGDLS, CDR2 YYNGEE. CDR3 sequence reads: CASSARGDSSYNEQFF. As DNA, the CDR3 is TGTGCCAGCAGCGCTAGGGGGGACAGCTCCTACAATGAGCAGTTCTTC.

This clone was detected only a few times. The chain carries TRBV9 and TRBJ2-4; tentatively, D is TRBD1 (6 bases). V gave up 6 bases and J gave up 0 bases, with 10 bases separating them. The germline CDR1 and CDR2 sequences are SGDLS and YYNGEE. The CDR3 is made up of 14 amino acids. In DNA form, the CDR3 reads TGTGCCAGCAACGAGGGGGTAGCCAAAAACATTCAGTACTTC. Protein: CASNEGVAKNIQYF.

This chain joins TRBV27 and TRBJ2-1; D ambiguous. Deletions cut 8 bases from V and 5 bases from J, with 4 bases between. This CDR3 has 10 residues. In germline, CDR1 is MNHEY, CDR2 SMNVEV (reference sequence). As DNA, the CDR3 is TGTGCCAGCGGCAACAATGAGCAGTTCTTC. Amino acids: CASGNNEQFF.

This rearrangement joins TRBV28 to TRBJ2-3; D might be TRBD2 (7 bases). Germline V lookup: CDR1 MDHEN, CDR2 SYDVKM. The ends were cut back, 3 bases at V and 2 bases at J, with 12 bases in the middle. The CDR3 runs to 15 residues. Written as DNA, the CDR3 is TGTGCCAGCAGTTTTGCGGGGGCGAACACAGATACGCAGTATTTT. It specifies CASSFAGANTDTQYF. Together with reference TRBV28 and TRBJ2-3, the CDR3 gives the full variable domain: DVKVTQSSRYLVKRTGEKVFLECVQDMDHENMFWYRQDPGLGLRLIYFSYDVKMKEKGDIPEGYSVSREKKERFSLILESASTNQTSMYLCASSFAGANTDTQYFGPGTRLTVL.

This clone was seen more than once but under ten times. The chain employs TRBV2 and TRBJ2-5, with a possible D match to TRBD1 (6 bases). The CDR3 runs 14 residues. Trimming stripped 7 bases from V and 5 bases from J, with 17 bases between. Germline CDR1 SNHLY, CDR2 FYNNEI. The CDR3, as DNA: TGTGCCAGCACTCCCCTGGGGGCCCGGGAGACCCAGTACTTC. Its translation is CASTPLGARETQYF.

The DNA of the CDR3 is TGTGCCAGCAGTCCAGGGACAGGGAGTACGGCTACGCAGTATTTT. It encodes CASSPGTGSTATQYF. V gene TRBV28 combines with J gene TRBJ2-3, with TRBD1 matching over 9 bases. The CDR3 is 15 amino acids. Germline V gene data show CDR1 as MDHEN and CDR2 as SYDVKM. V lost 5 bases, J lost 8 bases, and 11 bases stayed unmatched. Full variable domain (rest looked up from reference TRBV28 and TRBJ2-3): DVKVTQSSRYLVKRTGEKVFLECVQDMDHENMFWYRQDPGLGLRLIYFSYDVKMKEKGDIPEGYSVSREKKERFSLILESASTNQTSMYLCASSPGTGSTATQYFGPGTRLTVL.

On this clone itself: This sample also contains other DNA sequences that code for the same CDR3. CDR3 sequence: CATSRDSGYEQYF. The CDR3 DNA reads TGTGCCACCAGCAGAGATAGCGGCTACGAGCAGTACTTC. This chain connects TRBV15 to TRBJ2-7; weak D call: TRBD2 (6 bases). Per germline, CDR1 LNHNV and CDR2 YYDKDF (reference sequence). V was trimmed by 0 bases and J by 3 bases, leaving 6 bases between them. This CDR3 has 13 amino acids.

This rearrangement joins TRBV18 to TRBJ2-3, with D tentatively TRBD1 (5 bases). The CDR3 consists of 15 residues. Trimming left V 2 bases short and J 0 bases short, with 9 bases between. CDR1 and CDR2 from the germline V gene are KGHSH and LQKENI. The CDR3 sequence: CASSPFQGSTDTQYF. The CDR3 region has the DNA TGTGCCAGCTCACCATTTCAGGGAAGCACAGATACGCAGTATTTT.

V gene TRBV7-8 combines with J gene TRBJ2-7; 9 nucleotides line up with TRBD1. Unmatched junction bases numbered 20, after V lost 7 bases and J lost 7 bases. Germline values: CDR1 SGHVS, CDR2 FQNEAQ. CDR3 size: 17 residues. The CDR3 sequence is CASIDLPGTGNLEEQYF. CDR3 nucleotide sequence: TGTGCCAGCATCGACCTTCCAGGGACAGGGAACTTGGAAGAGCAGTACTTC.

J is TRBJ2-5 and V is TRBV5-6, with 7 positions matching TRBD1. CDR3 size: 15 residues. Germline-derived CDR1 and CDR2 are SGHDT and YYEEEE. V was pared by 1 base and J by 5 bases, with 8 bases of the junction left unmatched. The CDR3 region has the DNA TGTGCCAGCAGCTTGAGGGGGCTAGCTGTCGAGACCCAGTACTTC. Translation: CASSLRGLAVETQYF.